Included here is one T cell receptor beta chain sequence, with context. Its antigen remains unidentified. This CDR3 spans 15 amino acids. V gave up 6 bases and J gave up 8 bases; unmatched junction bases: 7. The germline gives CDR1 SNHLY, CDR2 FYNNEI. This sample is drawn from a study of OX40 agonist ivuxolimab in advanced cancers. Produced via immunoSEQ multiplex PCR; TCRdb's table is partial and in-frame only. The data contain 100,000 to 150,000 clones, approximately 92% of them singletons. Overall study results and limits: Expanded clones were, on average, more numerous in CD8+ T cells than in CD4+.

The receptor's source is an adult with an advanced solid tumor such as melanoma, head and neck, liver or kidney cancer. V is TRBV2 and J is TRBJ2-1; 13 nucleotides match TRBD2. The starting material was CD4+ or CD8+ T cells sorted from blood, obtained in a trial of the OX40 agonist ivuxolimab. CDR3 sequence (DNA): TGTGCCAGCAGCCCGTGGACTAGCGGGAGCTATGAGCAGTTCTTC. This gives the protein CASSPWTSGSYEQFF.